This passage covers 2 T cell receptor beta chains from one sample sequenced in a study of blood T cells in healthy people across ages. Through a sample-barcoded 5' primer and a J-beta primer mix, a second PCR was run for roughly 6 to 11 cycles. One entry per CDR3 protein results from TCRdb running MiXCR on the 5' RACE reads. The sample has around 1,900,000 distinct CDR3 sequences, roughly 43% seen once. Sequenced material: blood. Receptors originate from a human donor in good health.

The V gene is TRBV10-3, the J gene TRBJ1-2, with 7 bases that match TRBD1. This CDR3 is 14 amino acids long. J gave up 4 bases and V 6 bases, and 8 bases lay outside the gene matches. From germline, CDR1 is ENHRY and CDR2 SYGVKD. CDR3 DNA sequence: TGTGCCATCAGAATTGACAGGGAAGGCTATGGCTACACCTTC. It encodes CAIRIDREGYGYTF.

On this clonotype: A read error may produce the germline difference seen at one junction end. This chain joins TRBV7-7 and TRBJ1-6; 8 bases fit TRBD1. CDR3 length: 15 amino acids. Germline V gene data show CDR1 as SSHAT and CDR2 as FNYEAQ (reference sequence). The CDR3 DNA reads as TGTGCTAGCAGCCCCGGGACAGGAGTTAATTCACCCCTCCACTTT. The encoded protein is CASSPGTGVNSPLHF.